This section outlines one T cell receptor (beta chain) sequence together with its context. Generated by immunoSEQ multiplex PCR, the TCRdb table keeps only in-frame clones and is missing some. The repertoire holds 310,000 or so clones, with over 75% as singletons. The data were obtained in a study of blood T cell repertoires in COVID-19. The V and J ends lost 6 bases and 6 bases, in that order; junction bases with no gene match: 6. This CDR3 spans 13 amino acids. Germline loops: CDR1 ENHRY, CDR2 SYGVKD. The sequenced sample was peripheral blood. The V gene is TRBV10-3, the J gene TRBJ1-2; TRBD1 agrees at 8 bases. The sequence derives from a woman aged 50 to 60 with active or convalescent COVID-19. Here the CDR3 reads CAIRGQVEDGYTF. DNA of the CDR3: TGTGCCATCAGGGGACAGGTTGAAGATGGCTACACCTTC.